The sequence of this T cell receptor beta chain was determined in a study of regulatory T cells in long-lasting Graves disease. V dropped 3 bases and J dropped 4 bases, with 12 bases sitting between them. The CDR3 spans 14 residues. TCR beta libraries were built with iRepertoire HTBI primers and Arm-PCR of CDR3 regions. TCRdb reprocessed the multiplex PCR reads with MiXCR, giving one entry per CDR3 protein. This table has some 430,000 distinct CDR3 sequences, roughly 21% appearing once. In its sample, this clonotype was seen many times. Its antigen remains unidentified. Broader study findings: A limited number of samples was an acknowledged limitation. Shared public clonotypes totalled around 2,900 in persistent patients, compared with about 960 in new patients.

Regarding time point: persistent/refractory GD, antithyroid drugs over 5 years with positive TRAb. TCR sequences were obtained from RNA taken from PBMCs. This clonotype originated in a female donor with Graves disease. J is TRBJ1-1 and V is TRBV12-3 or TRBV12-4, with a weak D call TRBD1 (5 bases). The sequencing here drew on peripheral blood mononuclear cells (PBMCs), taken when the disease was refractory, from a patient treated with antithyroid drugs. CDR3 amino acids: CASSFEGFGTEAFF. For the CDR3, the DNA is TGTGCCAGCAGTTTTGAGGGGTTCGGCACTGAAGCTTTCTTT.